What follows are 13 T cell receptor beta chains derived from one specimen sequenced in a study of blood T cells in healthy people across ages. With a J-beta primer mix and a sample-barcoded 5' primer, a second PCR ran about 7 to 12 cycles. TCRdb reprocessed the 5' RACE reads with MiXCR, giving one entry per CDR3 protein. Of 700,000 or so distinct CDR3 sequences listed, 22% were seen once; the top ten hold 20% to 25%. Sequencing was carried out using blood. These receptors came from a man aged 65-85 years in good health.

The genes are TRBV20-1 and TRBJ2-5; a possible D gene is TRBD2 (7 bases). The V gene lost 8 bases and the J gene lost 1 base, with 20 bases spanning the gap. The CDR3 covers 15 residues. Germline values: CDR1 DFQATT, CDR2 SNEGSKA (reference sequence). The chain's CDR3 is CSPRGGGALQETQYF. The CDR3, as DNA: TGCAGTCCTCGGGGTGGGGGGGCCCTCCAAGAGACCCAGTACTTC.

In DNA, the CDR3 is TGCGCCAGCAGCCCGCAGGGTTTCGGGGAGCTGTTTTTT. Translating gives CASSPQGFGELFF. This sequence joins TRBV4-1 and TRBJ2-2, with D perhaps TRBD1 (5 bases). This CDR3 region has 13 residues. The germline V gene encodes CDR1 MGHRA and CDR2 YSYEKL. V lost 4 bases and J 7 bases, leaving 10 bases between the germline ends.

This chain links TRBV5-1 with TRBJ1-1; D perhaps matches TRBD1 (5 bases). V was trimmed by 7 bases and J by 3 bases, leaving 19 bases between them. Germline-derived CDR1 and CDR2 are SGHRS and YFSETQ. CDR3 size: 15 residues. The CDR3 region is CASALGGVEYTEAFF. As DNA, the CDR3 is TGCGCCAGCGCGTTGGGGGGTGTTGAATACACTGAAGCTTTCTTT. Full variable domain (rest looked up from reference TRBV5-1 and TRBJ1-1): KAGVTQTPRYLIKTRGQQVTLSCSPISGHRSVSWYQQTPGQGLQFLFEYFSETQRNKGNFPGRFSGRQFSNSRSEMNVSTLELGDSALYLCASALGGVEYTEAFFGQGTRLTVV.

This chain joins TRBV7-2 and TRBJ1-2, with D tentatively TRBD1 (5 bases). The germline CDR1 and CDR2 sequences are SGHTA and FQGNSA. The V end lost 2 bases, the J end lost 9 bases, and 19 bases lay between the germline ends. This CDR3 is 15 amino acids long. The CDR3 region has the DNA TGTGCCAGCAGCTTACGTTCGACGGGGCGTGCGAGCTACACCTTC. The encoded protein is CASSLRSTGRASYTF.

As to this clonotype: One end of the junction fails to match germline, which may point to a read error. The chain uses TRBV20-1 and TRBJ2-3; 14 bases are shared with TRBD2. This CDR3 has 16 residues. Germline values: CDR1 DFQATT, CDR2 SNEGSKA (reference sequence). The CDR3 region is CSAEGTSGSLTATQYF. CDR3 sequence (DNA): TGCAGTGCTGAAGGGACTAGCGGGAGTTTAACAGCTACGCAGTATTTT.

V and J are TRBV6-5 and TRBJ1-2; D not resolved. The ends were cut back, 6 bases at V and 5 bases at J, with 10 bases in the middle. Looked up from germline, CDR1 is MNHEY and CDR2 is SVGAGI. The length of the CDR3 is 12 residues. In DNA, the CDR3 is TGTGCCAGCAGCTACATAGGTTATGGCTACACCTTC. Translating it yields CASSYIGYGYTF.

This clonotype was recorded at least ten times. The rearrangement uses TRBV23-1 and TRBJ2-5; the D call may be TRBD1 or TRBD2 (5 bases each). The better agreement between TRBJ2-7 and the DNA end casts doubt on the J call. TRBV23-1 falls under the ORF class, with uncertain function. The CDR3 extends over 15 amino acids. Written as DNA, the CDR3 is TGCGCCAGCAGTCAAGCCTCCGGGACGTCCTACGAGCAGTACGTC. This gives the protein CASSQASGTSYEQYV.

V and J are TRBV7-2 and TRBJ2-7, with D possibly called TRBD1 or TRBD2 (5 bases each). CDR1 SGHTA and CDR2 FQGNSA come from the germline V gene. Between the trimmed V and J ends, which lost 1 base and 5 bases, there was a span of 12 bases. The CDR3 extends over 14 amino acids. This CDR3 is CASSLGDRPDEQYF. The CDR3 nucleotides are TGTGCCAGCAGCTTAGGGGACCGACCGGACGAGCAGTACTTC.

In this sample, this clonotype turned up many times. V usage is TRBV12-3 or TRBV12-4 and J usage is TRBJ2-1, with 9 positions matching TRBD2. The CDR3 is 15 amino acids. The V segment lost 7 bases and the J segment 1 base; nucleotides outside the gene matches: 5. The DNA for the CDR3 is TGTGCCAGCACCCTAGCGGGACAGTCCTACAATGAGCAGTTCTTC. This translates into CASTLAGQSYNEQFF.

Only a few counts were recorded for this clonotype. At one end the junction does not follow the germline gene, possibly because of a read error. The chain carries TRBV20-1 and TRBJ1-6; the match to TRBD1 covers 10 bases. The CDR3 is 13 residues long. Germline CDR1 DFQATT, CDR2 SNEGSKA (reference sequence). The CDR3 nucleotides read TGCAGTGCTCGAGACAGGGGGCATTCACCCCTCCACTTT. Translating it yields CSARDRGHSPLHF.

The CDR3 protein is CASRRAGGEEPQHF. As DNA, the CDR3 is TGTGCCAGCAGGCGGGCGGGAGGGGAAGAGCCCCAGCATTTT. The chain links TRBV6-5 to TRBJ1-5; D is perhaps TRBD1 (5 bases). Germline loops: CDR1 MNHEY, CDR2 SVGAGI. V was clipped by 6 bases and J by 8 bases, with 17 bases between them. CDR3 length equals 14 residues.

The chain is built from TRBV3-1 and TRBJ2-3; D is possibly TRBD1 (5 bases). The germline V gene encodes CDR1 LGHDT and CDR2 YNNKEL (reference sequence). Trimming removed 0 bases at V and 6 bases at J, with 13 bases between. CDR3 length: 15 residues. As DNA, the CDR3 is TGTGCCAGCAGCCAAGATTATGGGGCGCCGGATACGCAGTATTTT. Its protein product is CASSQDYGAPDTQYF.

The genes are TRBV7-8 and TRBJ2-5, with a possible D match to TRBD2 (6 bases). V was trimmed by 4 bases and J by 5 bases, leaving 17 bases between them. The CDR3 consists of 15 residues. The germline gives CDR1 SGHVS, CDR2 FQNEAQ. The CDR3 loop is CASSSLGRGAETQYF. The CDR3 DNA sequence: TGTGCCAGCAGCTCACTCGGGCGCGGGGCGGAGACCCAGTACTTC.